This T cell receptor beta chain emerged from a study of T cell responses to AZD1222 COVID-19 vaccine. This clone was seen only once. No antigen is known for it. The protocol was immunoSEQ multiplex PCR, while the TCRdb copy is restricted to in-frame clones and leaves out a portion. The sample yields fewer than 130,000 clones, around 95% seen once. V lost 6 bases and J lost 0, with 17 bases in between. The germline V gene has CDR1 MNHNS and CDR2 SASEGT. CDR3 length: 17 residues. Study-wide points: Among the donors, most were white British and more were female, and clonal diversity was possibly underestimated. Close to half of all spike-specific TCRs reportedly target regions of the variants that are unmutated. The study sampled repertoires only after the peak T cell response.

The rearrangement links TRBV6-1 to TRBJ1-4; TRBD1 is a possible D gene (5 bases). This receptor was identified in an adult in good health. Source: peripheral blood, taken on day 0 of AZD1222 vaccination. CDR3 amino acids: CASREPLGQSTNEKLFF. As DNA, the CDR3 is TGTGCCAGCAGAGAACCTTTGGGGCAGTCAACTAATGAAAAACTGTTTTTT.